The T cell receptor (beta chain) described here comes from a study of blood T cells in healthy people across ages (dated by TCRdb to about 2015). About the full investigation: In model experiments, roughly one uniquely barcoded TCR beta cDNA molecule per two T cells was captured by template switching. To track age-related changes in TCR beta repertoire diversity, the study relied on deep sequencing normalized with unique cDNA molecular identifiers. The donors were divided into four age groups: young (average around 16 years), middle-aged (almost 40), aged (approximately 64) and long-lived (about 80). To avoid experimental bias, donors of different ages were randomly spread across the sequencing lanes. The study analyzed two additional independent replicas of 1 million unique cDNA reads from the same blood draw for two donors, one aged 18 to 30 and one aged 80 or older.

Broader findings and caveats from the paper: Compared with the aged group, more naive CD4+ T cells, fewer expanded clones and increased TCR diversity were shown by the long-lived group, suggesting age selection. The CMV infection status of donors was not known, potentially confounding age-related changes in expanded clonotypes. Bulk unsorted PBMC profiling prevented conclusive comparison of naive and antigen-experienced compartments. Observed TCR beta diversity correlated strongly with the percentage of naive T cells measured by flow cytometry. Total diversity estimates from one million sequenced T cells were considered lower bounds and underestimates. Observed TCR beta diversity per million T cells fell roughly linearly with age, and a significant reduction was already apparent by age about 36.

Libraries were made using 5' RACE. Sequencer: Illumina HiSeq 2500. A second roughly 6 to 11 cycle PCR used a sample-barcoded 5' primer and a J-beta primer mix. Each TCR beta cDNA molecule received a unique molecular identifier from a template-switch 5' adaptor carrying 12 random nucleotides. Each sample yielded at least 3 million CDR3-containing paired-end reads. First-strand cDNA synthesis was performed from all RNA using the Mint cDNA synthesis kit, with priming by a TRBC-specific oligonucleotide. Following uracil-DNA glycosylase treatment, all cDNA underwent a first 18-cycle PCR with the universal primers M1SS and BC2_uni_R. In the source study's methods: Normalization of each sample was performed by random selection of 1 million high-quality reads, each carrying a distinct molecular identifier. Reads sharing molecular identifiers were discarded rather than binned into consensus sequences. MiTCR, set to a Q25 quality threshold and the strictest error-elimination algorithm, was used for CDR3 identification, clonotype clustering and error correction. A nonparametric unseen species model using Euler transformation provided a lower-bound estimate of total TCR beta diversity. The public sequencing data were trimmed at Q25 with fastp and processed into clonotypes with MiXCR by TCRdb, which kept only in-frame beta chains. Merged by CDR3 protein, the rows form single entries marked with the most common genes and DNA. These V and J calls derive from TCRdb rather than the authors' analysis. The table for this sample lists 1.4 million or so distinct CDR3 sequences; less than 45% of them were counted only once. The top ten clonotypes cover 4% of the sample.

Here V drops 5 bases and J drops 14 bases, and the junction holds 10 bases not matched to any gene. The cysteine opens and the phenylalanine closes a CDR3 of 14 amino acids. CDR3 DNA only is kept here, 42 bases in frame from base 1. CDR1 is given as SGHTA and CDR2 as FQGNSA, both from the germline V gene. With respect to this clonotype: It lacks a known antigen. Base qualities are not at hand, and no much larger clone is one base apart.

Donors were approximately 42 systemically healthy Caucasian individuals from Russia aged about 6 to 100 years. Each donor gave about 9.2 milliliters of peripheral blood, drawn into EDTA-treated Vacutainer tubes. Ficoll-Paque density-gradient centrifugation was used to isolate PBMCs, with at least 6 million obtained per sample. Trizol reagent was used to extract total RNA from the PBMCs, yielding at least 5 micrograms per sample. The percentages of naive CD45RAhigh/CD27high T cells were determined by flow cytometry on a PBMC aliquot from every donor. The rearrangement joined TRBV7-2 to TRBJ2-1; 12 bases in the junction line up with TRBD2. This clonotype originated in a woman under 30 in good health. Sequenced sample: blood. The nucleotide sequence is TGTGCCAGCAGCCCCTCTAGCGGGGGGGCCAAAAAGTTCTTC. Translated, it reads CASSPSSGGAKKFF. Full variable domain (CDR3 extended with the reference TRBV7-2 and TRBJ2-1 proteins): GAGVSQSPSNKVTEKGKDVELRCDPISGHTALYWYRQSLGQGLEFLIYFQGNSAPDKSGLPSDRFSAERTGGSVSTLTIQRTQQEDSAVYLCASSPSSGGAKKFFGPGTRLTVL.